This T cell receptor (beta chain) was identified in a study of cytomegalovirus exposure and HLA in healthy donors. The study, taken as a whole, reports: Judged likely to be a sequencing artifact was a cluster of highly shared sequence variants. Among immune exposure information, only CMV serostatus was available. Among the most significant clusters, several appeared linked to common viral pathogens in a later analysis.

Looked up from germline, CDR1 is SEHNR and CDR2 is FQNEAQ (reference sequence). This CDR3 region has 13 residues. Trimming shortened V by 10 bases and J by 5 bases, and 17 bases separated the two germline ends. It was healthy bone marrow donors who served as donors. Both 60 Vbeta primers and 13 Jbeta primers went into the PCR. Generated by immunoSEQ multiplex PCR, the TCRdb table keeps only in-frame clones and is missing some. The sample lists about 120,000 clones, 81% occurring once. As regards this clone: The antigen remains undetermined.

The clonotype originates from a woman aged 25-40 years in good health and CMV-seronegative. The chain recombines TRBV7-9 with TRBJ1-2; a possible D gene is TRBD1 (6 bases). The sample comprised PBMCs. CDR3 nucleotide sequence: TGTGCCATCTCGCGCGCAGGGGCGTATGGCTACACCTTC. Residues: CAISRAGAYGYTF.